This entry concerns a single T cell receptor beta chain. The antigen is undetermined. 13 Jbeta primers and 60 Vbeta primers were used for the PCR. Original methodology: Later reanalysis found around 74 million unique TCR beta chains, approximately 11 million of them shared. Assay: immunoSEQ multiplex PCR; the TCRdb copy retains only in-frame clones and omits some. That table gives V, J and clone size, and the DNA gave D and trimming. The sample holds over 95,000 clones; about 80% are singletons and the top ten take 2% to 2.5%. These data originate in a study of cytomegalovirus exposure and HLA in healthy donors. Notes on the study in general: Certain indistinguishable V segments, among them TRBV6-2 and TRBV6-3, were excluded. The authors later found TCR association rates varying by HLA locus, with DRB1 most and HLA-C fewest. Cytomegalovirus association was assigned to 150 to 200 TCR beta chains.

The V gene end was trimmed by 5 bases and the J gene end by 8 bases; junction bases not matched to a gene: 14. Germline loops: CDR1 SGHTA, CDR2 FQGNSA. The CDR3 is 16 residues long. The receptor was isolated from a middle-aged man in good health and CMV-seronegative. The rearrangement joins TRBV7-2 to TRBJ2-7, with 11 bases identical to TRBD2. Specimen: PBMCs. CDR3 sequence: CASSLGLAGHQDKQYF. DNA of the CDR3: TGTGCCAGCAGCCTCGGACTAGCGGGCCACCAAGACAAGCAGTACTTC.